The clone carrying this TCR beta chain was counted only a few times. Its target is unknown. This record belongs to a study of T-cell memory formation after mild COVID-19. Study-wide context: Across donors, TCR clusters were largely donor specific. Study conclusions and caveats: CM and EM subsets held most contracting CD4+ clones; EMRA held CD8+ ones.

The authors produced TCR alpha and TCR beta cDNA libraries with sample barcodes and UMIs by 5'RACE using constant-segment primers. TCRdb used MiXCR to reprocess the 5' RACE reads, holding one entry per CDR3 protein. The table records hundreds of thousands of distinct CDR3 sequences, 15% to 20% of them present only once. V shed 1 base and J 2 bases; nucleotides not matched to a gene: 1. In germline, CDR1 is SGHDN, CDR2 FVKESK. CDR3 length: 15 residues. The clonotype originates from an adult woman who had mild COVID-19 (a few samples of this study predate the infection). Cell type and time point are not known. Sequenced: PBMCs or a T cell subset sorted from them (not recorded which). This chain connects TRBV14 to TRBJ2-7, with 11 positions matching TRBD2. The CDR3 sequence is CASSQVLAGAYEQYF. The CDR3 DNA is TGTGCCAGCAGCCAAGTACTAGCGGGGGCCTACGAGCAGTACTTC.